Below, 22 T cell receptor beta chains from the same sample are listed, as sequenced in a study of vaccination and CD4 T cells after COVID-19. Indicated treatment: roughly 10-day PBMC culture with coronavirus spike peptide pools or control peptides (ViraFEST assay). The Oncomine TCR Beta short-read assay sequenced DNA from cultured CD4+ T cells. Using its own MiXCR run on the PCR reads, TCRdb lists one record per CDR3 protein. The table shows about 26,000 distinct CDR3 sequences, with under 70% occurring only once. These TCRs are of unknown antigen specificity. The sample consisted of CD4+ T cells from blood, cultured in vitro. The receptor source for this set is a human donor who had recovered from COVID-19.

The chain uses TRBV20-1 and TRBJ2-4, with 10 nucleotides matching TRBD1. J was trimmed by 8 bases and V by 1 base; bases with no gene match: 2. The V gene's germline CDR1 is DFQATT and CDR2 SNEGSKA (reference sequence). This CDR3 has 13 residues. CDR3 protein: CSARGTGGYIQYF. As DNA, the CDR3 is TGCAGTGCTAGAGGGACAGGGGGGTACATTCAGTACTTC.

This clonotype occurred a few times. The V gene is TRBV10-2, the J gene TRBJ1-2; maybe TRBD1 (5 bases). Germline V gives CDR1 WSHSY, CDR2 SAAADI. The CDR3 has 17 amino acids. With 6 bases removed from V and 4 bases from J, the gap between germline ends came to 24 bases. The DNA of the CDR3 is TGCGCCAGCAGCGATCCCCTCCGCCAGGGAACATCCTATGGCTACACCTTC. Translation gives CASSDPLRQGTSYGYTF.

This clonotype was picked up one time. A read error may account for a junction end that differs from germline. V and J are TRBV7-9 and TRBJ2-1, with 7 positions matching TRBD2. The CDR3 spans 15 residues. The germline V gene encodes CDR1 SEHNR and CDR2 FQNEAQ (reference sequence). The CDR3 DNA reads as TGTGCCAGCAGCCTAGCCAGCGGGGTCGGGCATGAGCAGTTCTTC. It translates to CASSLASGVGHEQFF.

The rearrangement uses TRBV6-2 or TRBV6-3 and TRBJ2-2, with 9 bases aligning to TRBD2. The CDR3 consists of 16 residues. Germline-derived CDR1 and CDR2 are MNHEY and SVGEGT. J gave up 4 bases and V 6 bases, and 9 bases lay outside the gene matches. The chain's CDR3 is CASRRAGGVSTGELFF. Here the CDR3 DNA reads TGTGCCAGCAGGAGAGCGGGGGGAGTTAGCACCGGGGAGCTGTTTTTT.

CDR3 nucleotide sequence: TGTGCCAGCAGCTTACTACAGGGAAGGGGGTCTGGAAACACCATATATTTT. Translating gives CASSLLQGRGSGNTIYF. The gene calls are TRBV7-6 and TRBJ1-3; D might be TRBD1 (6 bases). CDR1 SGHVS and CDR2 FNYEAQ come from the germline V gene. The CDR3 is 17 residues long. V was pared by 2 bases and J by 1 base, with 15 bases between.

The genes are TRBV7-8 and TRBJ1-1, with TRBD1 matching 10 bases. The CDR3 sequence is 18 residues long. V lost 2 bases to trimming and J lost 0 bases; unmatched junction nucleotides: 9. Looked up from germline, CDR1 is SGHVS and CDR2 is FQNEAQ. CDR3 loop: CASSLIAGQGDLNTEAFF. Here the CDR3 DNA reads TGTGCCAGCAGCTTAATTGCCGGACAGGGGGATTTGAACACTGAAGCTTTCTTT.

This clonotype has just one count. The rearrangement links TRBV6-1 to TRBJ1-5, with D maybe TRBD1 (5 bases). Trimming stripped 7 bases from V and 2 bases from J, with 15 bases between. The CDR3 loop spans 15 amino acids. Germline V lookup: CDR1 MNHNS, CDR2 SASEGT. CDR3 sequence (DNA): TGTGCCAGCAATCCCGGGGGAAGTGGCAATCAGCCCCAGCATTTT. Residues: CASNPGGSGNQPQHF.

The chain employs TRBV7-6 and TRBJ2-2; D is perhaps TRBD1 or TRBD2 (6 bases each). The CDR3 is 16 residues long. The germline gives CDR1 SGHVS, CDR2 FNYEAQ. V lost 1 base and J lost 4, with 13 bases in between. The CDR3 loop is CASSLGGGFRTGELFF. CDR3 DNA: TGTGCCAGCAGCTTAGGAGGGGGGTTTCGCACCGGGGAGCTGTTTTTT.

This clonotype turned up a few times. The gene calls are TRBV9 and TRBJ1-1, with 9 bases lining up with TRBD1. The CDR3 totals 14 residues. J lost 5 bases, V lost 4 bases, and 6 bases had no gene match. From germline, CDR1 is SGDLS and CDR2 YYNGEE. CDR3 coding DNA: TGTGCCAGCAGCTGGGGACAGGGCGAAACTGAAGCTTTCTTT. Encoded protein: CASSWGQGETEAFF.

The rearrangement links TRBV7-2 to TRBJ1-5; D remains unclear. V was pared by 1 base and J by 6 bases, with 16 bases between. The CDR3 length is 16 residues. In germline, CDR1 is SGHTA, CDR2 FQGNSA. The CDR3 nucleotides read TGTGCCAGCAGCTTAGGGGCACCTTCGGGAGGTCAGCCCCAGCATTTT. Its translation: CASSLGAPSGGQPQHF.

The CDR3 DNA sequence: TGTGCCAGCAGTTTACTAGCGGGAGGGGCCGATACGCAGTATTTT. The encoded protein is CASSLLAGGADTQYF. The J gene is TRBJ2-3, the V gene TRBV2; 13 nucleotides line up with TRBD2. The CDR3 is 15 residues long. With V trimmed by 5 bases and J by 6 bases, 5 bases remained unmatched. Germline V CDR1 and CDR2: SNHLY, FYNNEI.

The V and J genes are TRBV10-2 and TRBJ2-2; TRBD2 matches at 9 bases. The CDR3 loop spans 15 amino acids. V dropped 6 bases and J dropped 2; count of bases not matched to a gene: 4. Germline assignment: CDR1 WSHSY and CDR2 SAAADI. CDR3 coding DNA: TGCGCCAGCAGCCCTAGCGGGAAAAACACCGGGGAGCTGTTTTTT. Amino acids: CASSPSGKNTGELFF.

The V gene is TRBV7-9, the J gene TRBJ2-5, with D perhaps matching TRBD1 (6 bases). Per the germline V gene, CDR1 is SEHNR and CDR2 is FQNEAQ (reference sequence). The CDR3 length is 15 residues. The ends were cut back, 1 base at V and 5 bases at J, with 14 bases in the middle. CDR3 coding DNA: TGTGCCAGCAGCTTAGTTTCAGGGGTGGTCGAGACCCAGTACTTC. Protein: CASSLVSGVVETQYF.

This clonotype was observed a few times. The genes are TRBV18 and TRBJ2-5; possibly TRBD1 or TRBD2 for D (5 bases each). Germline V gene lookup returns CDR1 KGHSH and CDR2 LQKENI. This CDR3 is 15 amino acids long. V shed 2 bases and J shed 5 bases, with 15 bases lying between them. CDR3 protein: CASSPERQPGETQYF. DNA for the CDR3: TGTGCCAGCTCACCAGAGAGACAGCCGGGGGAGACCCAGTACTTC.

This clonotype has a single count. The rearrangement uses TRBV20-1 and TRBJ2-1; possible D gene TRBD2, 6 bases. The CDR3 consists of 12 residues. The V end was cut by 5 bases, the J end by 6 bases, with 11 bases between. Germline assignment: CDR1 DFQATT and CDR2 SNEGSKA (reference sequence). DNA of the CDR3: TGCAGTGCTGGAGGGACGAGCAATGAGCAGTTCTTC. It specifies CSAGGTSNEQFF.

The rearrangement joins TRBV2 to TRBJ1-3; D gene ambiguous. This CDR3 is built from 14 residues. In germline, CDR1 is SNHLY, CDR2 FYNNEI. Trimming cost V 6 bases and J 7 bases, with 16 bases left between them. The CDR3 sequence: CASRGERRHNTIYF. CDR3 in DNA: TGTGCCAGCAGAGGCGAGAGACGGCACAACACCATATATTTT.

This clonotype has a handful of counts. V usage is TRBV6-1 and J usage is TRBJ1-5; TRBD1 matches 7 bases. The CDR3 has 15 amino acids. V was clipped by 5 bases and J by 1 base; unmatched bases: 5. Germline V gene lookup returns CDR1 MNHNS and CDR2 SASEGT. This CDR3 reads CASSMDRRSNQPQHF. CDR3 coding DNA: TGTGCCAGCAGTATGGACAGGCGGAGCAATCAGCCCCAGCATTTT.

The chain recombines TRBV7-2 with TRBJ1-6; TRBD1 might be the D (6 bases). Trimming cost V 10 bases and J 1 base, with 17 bases left between them. CDR1 is SGHTA and CDR2 is FQGNSA in the germline V gene. The CDR3 totals 16 residues. CDR3 nucleotides: TGTGCCACTCGACAGGTATCAGGATCCTATAATTCACCCCTCCACTTT. Translated, it gives CATRQVSGSYNSPLHF.

The V and J genes are TRBV20-1 and TRBJ1-6; D is undetermined. The CDR3 length is 13 residues. CDR1 and CDR2 from the germline V gene are DFQATT and SNEGSKA (reference sequence). Trimming cost V 0 bases and J 8 bases, with 8 bases left between them. The DNA of the CDR3 is TGCAGTGCTAGAGAAGTTGGAGATTCACCCCTCCACTTT. Translated, it gives CSAREVGDSPLHF.

This clonotype came up once. The V call is TRBV27, the J call TRBJ1-6; D is perhaps TRBD1 (6 bases). V was shortened by 2 bases and J by 8 bases, with 22 bases between the two germline ends. Germline loops: CDR1 MNHEY, CDR2 SMNVEV (reference sequence). The CDR3 extends over 18 amino acids. The CDR3 region has the DNA TGTGCCAGCAGTTTAGCGTCGGGACAAGGGTTTGGTTATTCACCCCTCCACTTT. It is translated as CASSLASGQGFGYSPLHF.

V gene TRBV19 combines with J gene TRBJ2-2; D remains ambiguous. The length of the CDR3 is 13 residues. V lost 1 base, J lost 4 bases, and 4 bases lay in between. Per the germline V gene, CDR1 is LNHDA and CDR2 is SQIVND (reference sequence). The CDR3 reads CASSIGPTGELFF. The DNA of the CDR3 is TGTGCCAGTAGTATAGGGCCCACCGGGGAGCTGTTTTTT.

The J gene is TRBJ1-2, the V gene TRBV19; D perhaps matches TRBD1 (6 bases). CDR1 is LNHDA and CDR2 is SQIVND in the germline V gene (reference sequence). Trimming removed 0 bases from V and 7 bases from J, with 12 bases in between. CDR3 size: 14 residues. The CDR3 region has the DNA TGTGCCAGTAGTATAGATTACAGGGACCGTGGCTACACCTTC. Amino acid sequence: CASSIDYRDRGYTF.